This TCR beta chain is drawn from a study of blood T cell repertoires in COVID-19. Study details: Nucleic acid was either cDNA or gDNA, and it came from T cells, B-cell-depleted T cells, or PBMCs.

Only a few counts were recorded for this clone. Per the authors' pipeline: Amplification with reference gene primers provided the estimates of nucleated cell counts. Clones were sequenced by immunoSEQ multiplex PCR, and TCRdb holds only the in-frame ones, with some missing. V and J calls and clone size are copied from that table; D and trimming were computed from the DNA. The data contain some 67,000 clones, roughly 90% of them singletons. CDR3 length: 15 residues. Germline CDR1 reads LGHDT; CDR2 reads YNNKEL (reference sequence). The V end lost 0 bases, the J end lost 5 bases, and 11 bases lay between the germline ends.

The J gene is TRBJ1-5, the V gene TRBV3-1 (or the pseudogene TRBV3-2); D might be TRBD1 (6 bases). The sample was peripheral blood. This receptor was identified in a woman aged 55-69 years with acute or convalescent COVID-19. The CDR3 DNA sequence: TGTGCCAGCAGCCAAGATCTGGGGGCCTATCAGCCCCAGCATTTT. It codes for CASSQDLGAYQPQHF.